The 31 T cell receptor beta chains in this list originate from one sample, sequenced in a study of shared clonotypes between healthy human individuals. Assay: immunoSEQ multiplex PCR; the TCRdb copy retains only in-frame clones and omits some. The sample consists of over 300,000 clones, around nine tenths of them appearing once. Input material: memory CD8+ T cells sorted from blood. Subset in this sample: CD45RO+ cells pooled with CCR7-negative TemRA cells. The receptors shown here come from a man between 18 and 35 years old in good health.

V and J are TRBV7-9 and TRBJ2-7, with unresolved D. This CDR3 has 15 amino acids. Trimming shortened V by 5 bases and J by 5 bases, and 19 bases separated the two germline ends. Germline assignment: CDR1 SEHNR and CDR2 FQNEAQ (reference sequence). The CDR3 region is CASSPSTSAAHEQYF. CDR3 nucleotides: TGTGCCAGCAGCCCGTCAACTTCTGCGGCCCACGAGCAGTACTTC.

The chain recombines TRBV6-1 with TRBJ1-5; 7 nucleotides align to TRBD1. Germline V gene lookup returns CDR1 MNHNS and CDR2 SASEGT. The V gene end was trimmed by 1 base and the J gene end by 7 bases; junction bases not matched to a gene: 4. CDR3 length: 14 residues. The CDR3 spells CASSEGGGRQPQHF. The CDR3 coding sequence is TGTGCCAGCAGTGAAGGAGGGGGCAGACAGCCCCAGCATTTT.

The chain carries TRBV11-1 and TRBJ1-2; D is perhaps TRBD1 (6 bases). Trimming pared 5 bases from V and 4 bases from J, leaving 17 bases between. This CDR3 has 15 amino acids. CDR1 SGHAT and CDR2 FQDESV come from the germline V gene (reference sequence). As DNA, the CDR3 is TGTGCCAGCAGCCCAAGAGGCAGGGGAATCTATGGCTACACCTTC. It codes for CASSPRGRGIYGYTF.

This rearrangement joins TRBV6-1 to TRBJ2-1; weak D call: TRBD2 (5 bases). CDR3 length: 16 residues. Germline-derived CDR1 and CDR2 are MNHNS and SASEGT. The ends were cut back, 4 bases at V and 6 bases at J, with 19 bases in the middle. The CDR3 loop reads CASSVFVGDRGNEQFF. The CDR3 nucleotides are TGTGCCAGCAGTGTCTTTGTCGGAGATCGGGGCAATGAGCAGTTCTTC.

This clone was observed a few times. This chain connects TRBV5-1 to TRBJ1-1; D perhaps matches TRBD1 (6 bases). CDR1 and CDR2 from the germline V gene are SGHRS and YFSETQ. The CDR3 has 13 amino acids. Trimming stripped 0 bases from V and 11 bases from J, with 14 bases between. Here the CDR3 reads CASSLDGGHRAFF. DNA for the CDR3: TGCGCCAGCAGCTTGGATGGGGGGCATCGCGCTTTCTTT.

This clone was seen only once. The J gene is TRBJ2-2, the V gene TRBV6-1, with D unclear. The V gene's germline CDR1 is MNHNS and CDR2 SASEGT. V was pared by 8 bases and J by 6 bases, with 10 bases between. This CDR3 contains 12 residues. The CDR3 DNA sequence: TGTGCCAGCTCCCAATTCTCCGGGGAGCTGTTTTTT. Residues: CASSQFSGELFF.

The J gene is TRBJ1-5, the V gene TRBV7-9; D uncertain. V was pared by 3 bases and J by 9 bases, with 9 bases between. There are 12 residues in the CDR3. The germline V gene has CDR1 SEHNR and CDR2 FQNEAQ (reference sequence). CDR3 nucleotide sequence: TGTGCCAGCAGCTTCCCCCCTGGGCCCCAGCATTTT. Translated, it gives CASSFPPGPQHF.

In its sample, this clone was seen once. The chain links TRBV7-8 to TRBJ2-3; TRBD2 might be the D (6 bases). Germline lookup yields CDR1 SGHVS and CDR2 FQNEAQ. CDR3 length: 16 residues. The V end was cut by 5 bases, the J end by 2 bases, with 17 bases between. Here the CDR3 DNA reads TGTGCCAGCAGCCTAGGGGTGGGCGGGGACACAGATACGCAGTATTTT. Protein: CASSLGVGGDTDTQYF.

The rearrangement uses TRBV11-3 and TRBJ2-7; weak D call: TRBD1 (6 bases). Trimming took off 2 bases at V and 4 bases at J, with 6 bases between the two ends. The CDR3 extends over 12 amino acids. Germline V gene sequence: CDR1 SGHNT, CDR2 YENEEA. CDR3 region: CASSLTGYEQYF. The CDR3 DNA reads as TGTGCCAGCAGCTTAACAGGGTACGAGCAGTACTTC. Using reference TRBV11-3 and TRBJ2-7 for the parts outside the CDR3, the full variable domain is EAGVVQSPRYKIIEKKQPVAFWCNPISGHNTLYWYLQNLGQGPELLIRYENEEAVDDSQLPKDRFSAERLKGVDSTLKIQPAELGDSAVYLCASSLTGYEQYFGPGTRLTVT.

This clone was picked up one time. This sequence joins TRBV9 and TRBJ2-7, with D hard to call. The germline V gene encodes CDR1 SGDLS and CDR2 YYNGEE. The CDR3 contains 15 residues. V lost 0 bases, J lost 0 bases, and 10 bases lay in between. The DNA for the CDR3 is TGTGCCAGCAGCGTAGCTGCACAGCTCTCCTACGAGCAGTACTTC. This encodes CASSVAAQLSYEQYF.

The rearrangement joins TRBV7-9 to TRBJ2-3; no clear D. V shed 3 bases and J shed 10 bases, with 5 bases lying between them. CDR3 size: 10 residues. Per germline, CDR1 SEHNR and CDR2 FQNEAQ (reference sequence). The CDR3 nucleotides are TGTGCCAGCAGCTTTCCTGCGCAGTATTTT. Translating it yields CASSFPAQYF.

The rearrangement uses TRBV4-1 and TRBJ1-5; 12 nucleotides match TRBD1. Trimming took 4 bases from V and 6 from J; bases not matched to a gene: 4. Germline V gives CDR1 MGHRA, CDR2 YSYEKL. The CDR3 is 15 residues long. The CDR3 loop is CASSLGTGGGQPQHF. In nucleotides, the CDR3 is TGCGCCAGCAGCCTTGGGACAGGGGGCGGTCAGCCCCAGCATTTT.

This clone came up once. At the DNA level, this CDR3 is encoded by other sequences in the same sample as well. The CDR3 loop reads CASSQGGNQETQYF. The CDR3 DNA is TGCGCCAGCAGCCAAGGAGGAAACCAAGAGACCCAGTACTTC. V usage is TRBV4-1 and J usage is TRBJ2-5; D unresolved. CDR3 size: 14 residues. Trimming stripped 1 base from V and 0 bases from J, with 6 bases between. Per germline, CDR1 MGHRA and CDR2 YSYEKL.

This chain links TRBV15 with TRBJ2-7, with 11 bases aligning to TRBD2. V lost 1 base to trimming and J lost 4 bases; unmatched junction nucleotides: 6. The CDR3 consists of 16 residues. CDR1 LNHNV and CDR2 YYDKDF come from the germline V gene (reference sequence). CDR3 nucleotide sequence: TGTGCCACCAGCAGAGGTAGTAGCGGGGGGGCTTACGAGCAGTACTTC. It codes for CATSRGSSGGAYEQYF. Filled out from reference TRBV15 and TRBJ2-7, the complete variable domain reads DAMVIQNPRYQVTQFGKPVTLSCSQTLNHNVMYWYQQKSSQAPKLLFHYYDKDFNNEADTPDNFQSRRPNTSFCFLDIRSPGLGDTAMYLCATSRGSSGGAYEQYFGPGTRLTVT.

The rearrangement uses TRBV27 and TRBJ2-3; TRBD1 matches 9 bases. This CDR3 comprises 15 residues. Germline values: CDR1 MNHEY, CDR2 SMNVEV (reference sequence). V was clipped by 3 bases and J by 5 bases; unmatched bases: 6. The CDR3 reads CASSFGTGMQDTQYF. The CDR3 nucleotides are TGTGCCAGCAGTTTCGGGACAGGGATGCAAGATACGCAGTATTTT.

The rearrangement links TRBV4-2 to TRBJ2-3; D uncertain. The V and J ends lost 1 base and 3 bases respectively, with 5 bases between them. Per germline, CDR1 LGHNA and CDR2 YNFKEQ. The CDR3 is 13 amino acids. The DNA for the CDR3 is TGTGCCAGCAGCCAAGTAGATACAGATACGCAGTATTTT. This encodes CASSQVDTDTQYF.

This chain connects TRBV7-9 to TRBJ2-2; either TRBD1 or TRBD2 may supply D (5 bases each). V gave up 8 bases and J gave up 1 base, with 11 bases separating them. This CDR3 is 14 amino acids long. CDR1 and CDR2 (germline): SEHNR, FQNEAQ (reference sequence). The CDR3, as DNA: TGTGCCAGCCCGGGGCAGGGGAACACCGGGGAGCTGTTTTTT. Residues: CASPGQGNTGELFF.

The chain is built from TRBV6-5 and TRBJ2-2; maybe TRBD2 (6 bases). Per the germline V gene, CDR1 is MNHEY and CDR2 is SVGAGI. Trimming stripped 2 bases from V and 1 base from J, with 8 bases between. The CDR3 has 15 residues. CDR3 amino acids: CASSYNSGNTGELFF. CDR3 sequence (DNA): TGTGCCAGCAGTTACAATAGCGGGAACACCGGGGAGCTGTTTTTT.

The V call is TRBV9, the J call TRBJ1-6, with unresolved D. Germline CDR1 and CDR2: SGDLS and YYNGEE. The CDR3 is made up of 16 amino acids. Trimming stripped 3 bases from V and 8 bases from J, with 18 bases between. In DNA form, the CDR3 reads TGTGCCAGCAGCGATCGGACTGGTTCCTTCGATTCACCCCTCCACTTT. As protein: CASSDRTGSFDSPLHF. Full variable domain (missing parts from reference TRBV9 and TRBJ1-6): DSGVTQTPKHLITATGQRVTLRCSPRSGDLSVYWYQQSLDQGLQFLIQYYNGEERAKGNILERFSAQQFPDLHSELNLSSLELGDSALYFCASSDRTGSFDSPLHFGNGTRLTVT.

This clone was picked up a small number of times. V gene TRBV4-1 combines with J gene TRBJ1-1; 9 bases are shared with TRBD1. The CDR3 spans 15 residues. The V gene's germline CDR1 is MGHRA and CDR2 YSYEKL. Trimming removed 3 bases from V and 4 bases from J; junction bases left unmatched: 6. The DNA of the CDR3 is TGCGCCAGCAGCCAGCCCACAGGGGGCGGCACTGAAGCTTTCTTT. Residues: CASSQPTGGGTEAFF.

The CDR3 nucleotides are TGTGCCAGCAGCTTGGACACAGATACGCAGTATTTT. Residues: CASSLDTDTQYF. This chain connects TRBV5-5 to TRBJ2-3; D remains unclear. The CDR3 is 12 amino acids. Germline-derived CDR1 and CDR2 are SGHKS and YYEKEE (reference sequence). Trimming took off 0 bases at V and 2 bases at J, with 1 base between the two ends.

The CDR3 spells CASSVQALYGYTF. In DNA, the CDR3 is TGTGCCAGCAGCGTCCAGGCGCTCTATGGCTACACCTTC. This chain joins TRBV6-1 and TRBJ1-2, with D uncertain. This CDR3 has 13 amino acids. The V gene lost 6 bases and the J gene lost 4 bases, with 12 bases spanning the gap. Germline V gene sequence: CDR1 MNHNS, CDR2 SASEGT.

The chain uses TRBV13 and TRBJ2-1, with 10 bases matching TRBD2. Unmatched junction bases numbered 1, after V lost 4 bases and J lost 4 bases. The length of the CDR3 is 14 residues. Germline CDR1 PRHDT, CDR2 FYEKMQ (reference sequence). The DNA of the CDR3 is TGTGCCAGCAGCTGGGGACTAGCGTACAATGAGCAGTTCTTC. Protein product: CASSWGLAYNEQFF.

The chain employs TRBV10-2 and TRBJ1-2; the D is unclear. CDR1 is WSHSY, CDR2 SAAADI, per germline. V was trimmed by 1 base and J by 1 base, leaving 10 bases between them. The CDR3 runs 15 residues. Here the CDR3 DNA reads TGCGCCAGCAGTGAGTGGTCAGCGATTAACTATGGCTACACCTTC. This encodes CASSEWSAINYGYTF.

A few counts support this clone. Other DNA sequences in the sample encode the same CDR3. The rearrangement joins TRBV27 to TRBJ2-7; no clear D. V lost 5 bases, J lost 5 bases, and 10 bases lay in between. CDR3 size: 12 residues. Germline-derived CDR1 and CDR2 are MNHEY and SMNVEV (reference sequence). Written as DNA, the CDR3 is TGTGCCAGCAGTACTGGGCCCAACGAGCAGTACTTC. This gives the protein CASSTGPNEQYF.

This clone came up many times. The chain couples TRBV9 to TRBJ2-3, with TRBD2 identical over 7 bases. The ends lost 3 bases at V and 2 bases at J; junction bases unmatched: 6. CDR3 length: 15 amino acids. Germline loops: CDR1 SGDLS, CDR2 YYNGEE. The CDR3: CASSEIAGDTDTQYF. CDR3 nucleotide sequence: TGTGCCAGCAGCGAAATAGCGGGCGACACAGATACGCAGTATTTT.

The V call is TRBV5-1, the J call TRBJ1-2, with D perhaps matching TRBD1 (6 bases). The CDR3 contains 16 residues. Germline CDR1 SGHRS, CDR2 YFSETQ. V was pared by 4 bases and J by 3 bases, with 19 bases between. CDR3 sequence (DNA): TGCGCCAGCAGCCCGGACAGAGCAGTGACATACTATGGCTACACCTTC. Residues: CASSPDRAVTYYGYTF.

The chain employs TRBV12-5 and TRBJ1-6, with D possibly being TRBD1 (6 bases). The CDR3 spans 18 residues. V lost 3 bases, J lost 2 bases, and 17 bases lay in between. Germline V CDR1 and CDR2: LGHNT, FRNRAP. CDR3 loop: CASGFQGWVVPYNSPLHF. The CDR3 nucleotides read TGTGCTAGTGGTTTCCAGGGGTGGGTAGTCCCCTATAATTCACCCCTCCACTTT.

This sequence joins TRBV4-3 and TRBJ2-7, with no clear D. The CDR3 runs to 15 residues. The V end lost 0 bases, the J end lost 3 bases, and 12 bases lay between the germline ends. Per germline, CDR1 LGHNA and CDR2 YSLEER. CDR3 sequence reads: CASSQDSTALYEQYF. The DNA for the CDR3 is TGCGCCAGCAGCCAAGATTCTACCGCCCTCTACGAGCAGTACTTC.

The chain links TRBV11-2 to TRBJ2-7; no definite D call. CDR1 and CDR2 from the germline V gene are SGHAT and FQNNGV. Trimming shortened V by 4 bases and J by 1 base, and 8 bases separated the two germline ends. The CDR3 has 13 residues. The CDR3 coding sequence is TGTGCCAGCAGCTGGGGATCTTCCTACGAGCAGTACTTC. This gives the protein CASSWGSSYEQYF.

The genes are TRBV7-9 and TRBJ2-5, with D hard to call. The germline V gene encodes CDR1 SEHNR and CDR2 FQNEAQ (reference sequence). The CDR3 sequence is 12 residues long. V dropped 5 bases and J dropped 2 bases, with 6 bases sitting between them. The CDR3 sequence: CASSASQETQYF. CDR3 bases: TGTGCCAGCAGCGCTTCTCAAGAGACCCAGTACTTC.